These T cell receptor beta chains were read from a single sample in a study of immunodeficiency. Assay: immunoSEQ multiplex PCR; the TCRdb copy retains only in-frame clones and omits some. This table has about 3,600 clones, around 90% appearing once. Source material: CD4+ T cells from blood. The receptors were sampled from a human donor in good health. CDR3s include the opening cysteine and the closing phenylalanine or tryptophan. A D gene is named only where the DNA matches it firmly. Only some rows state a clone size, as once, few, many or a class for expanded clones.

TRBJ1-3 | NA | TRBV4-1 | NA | TGCGCCAGCAGCCAAGGTGGCGGCGTATTCTTGAGGCCGAGCTCTGGAAACACCATATATTTT | CASSQGGGVFLRPSSGNTIYF
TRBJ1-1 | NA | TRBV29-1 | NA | TGCGGGACTGCGACAGTCATGAACACTGAAGCTTTCTTT | CGTATVMNTEAFF
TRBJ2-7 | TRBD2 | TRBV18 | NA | TGTGCCAGCTCACCAGGACTAGCGGGGGCCTACGAGCAGTACTTC | CASSPGLAGAYEQYF
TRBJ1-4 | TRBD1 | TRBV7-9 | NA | TGTGCCAGCAGCTTAGGGGACAGGGGAACTAATGAAAAACTGTTTTTT | CASSLGDRGTNEKLFF
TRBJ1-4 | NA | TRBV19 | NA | TGTGCCAGTAGCCCTAGCGAAAAACTGTTTTTT | CASSPSEKLFF
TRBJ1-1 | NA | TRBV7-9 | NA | TGTGCCAGCAGCCTCCTCGCAGGGAGTCACAACACTGAAGCTTTCTTT | CASSLLAGSHNTEAFF
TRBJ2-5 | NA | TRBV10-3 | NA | TGTGCCATCAGGGGGGGACAGCAAGAGACCCAGTACTTC | CAIRGGQQETQYF
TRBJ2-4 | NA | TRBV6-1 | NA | TGTGCCAGCAGTGAAGACAGGGCCATTCAGTACTTC | CASSEDRAIQYF
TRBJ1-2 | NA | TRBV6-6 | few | TGTGCCAGCAGTACACCTAACTATGGCTACACCTTC | CASSTPNYGYTF
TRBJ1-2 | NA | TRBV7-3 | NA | TGTGCCAGCAGCTTAACGGCAGAGGGACACTACACCTTC | CASSLTAEGHYTF
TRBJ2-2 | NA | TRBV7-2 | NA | TGTGCCAGCAGCCTTGGACAGTCCGGGGAGCTGTTTTTT | CASSLGQSGELFF
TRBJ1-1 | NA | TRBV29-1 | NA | TGCAGCGTTGGGGCCCGTCGGGGCACTGAAGCTTTCTTT | CSVGARRGTEAFF
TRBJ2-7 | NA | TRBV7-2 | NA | TGTGCCAGCAGCTTCCACTACGAGCAGTACTTC | CASSFHYEQYF
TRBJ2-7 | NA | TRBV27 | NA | TGTGCCAGCAGTTTGCGCGTAGGGGTGGGACCCAAACCCTACGAGCAGTACTTC | CASSLRVGVGPKPYEQYF
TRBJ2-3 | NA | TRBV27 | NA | TGTGCCAGCAGTAAGGGTGACCGTCCATCGCAGTATTTT | CASSKGDRPSQYF
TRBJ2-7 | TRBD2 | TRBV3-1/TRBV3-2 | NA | TGTGCCAGCAGCCGGGGCGGGGGGCGATTTCCCTACGAGCAGTACTTC | CASSRGGGRFPYEQYF
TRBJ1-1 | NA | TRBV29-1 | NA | TGCAGCGTTGGCCGCGAAGGGGACACTGAAGCTTTCTTT | CSVGREGDTEAFF
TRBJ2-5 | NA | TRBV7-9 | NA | TGTGCCAGCGGGAACGTTAACGACCAAGAGTCCCAGTACTTC | CASGNVNDQESQYF
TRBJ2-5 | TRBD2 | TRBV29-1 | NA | TGCAGCGTTGTTAAGGTGGGAGGGCCCAAGGAGACCCAGTACTTC | CSVVKVGGPKETQYF
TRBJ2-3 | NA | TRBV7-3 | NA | TGTGCCAGCAGGTCTACGCCAGCCACAGATACGCAGTATTTT | CASRSTPATDTQYF
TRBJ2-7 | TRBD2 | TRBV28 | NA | TGTGCCAGCAACCTGCTGGCGGGGGGAACCTACGAGCAGTACTTC | CASNLLAGGTYEQYF
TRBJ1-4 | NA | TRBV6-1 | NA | TGTGCCAGCAGTGAATCTGACCCAACTAATGAAAAACTGTTTTTT | CASSESDPTNEKLFF
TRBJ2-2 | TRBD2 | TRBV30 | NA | TGTGCCTGGAAGGGTCCGTTAGCGGGAGGCACCGGGGAGCTGTTTTTT | CAWKGPLAGGTGELFF
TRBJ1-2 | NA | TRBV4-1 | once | TGCGCCAGCAGCCAAACCCAACAGAGGGGCTACACCTTC | CASSQTQQRGYTF
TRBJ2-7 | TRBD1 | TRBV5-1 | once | TGCGCCAGCAGCTCCGAGCGACAGGGCTATAGGGAGCAGTACTTC | CASSSERQGYREQYF
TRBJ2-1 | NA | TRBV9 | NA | TGTGCCAGCAGTCAAGCTGGGGGCGGGCAGTTCTTC | CASSQAGGGQFF
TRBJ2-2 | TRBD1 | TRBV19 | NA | TGTGCCAGTAGCCTAGGACAGGGTGGAGTCGGGGAGCTGTTTTTT | CASSLGQGGVGELFF
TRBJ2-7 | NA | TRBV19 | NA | TGTGCCAGTAGTAGGGGGCATGGAACCTACGAGCAGTACTTC | CASSRGHGTYEQYF
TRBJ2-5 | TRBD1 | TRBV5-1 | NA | TGCGCCAGCAGCTCGACAGGGGGGAAGACCCAGTACTTC | CASSSTGGKTQYF
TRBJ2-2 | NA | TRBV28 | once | TGTGCCAGCAGTTTGGGGGGGAACACCGGGGAGCTGTTTTTT | CASSLGGNTGELFF
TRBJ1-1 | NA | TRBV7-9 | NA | TGTGCCAGCAGCCCCCCGGCCCCGAACACTGAAGCTTTCTTT | CASSPPAPNTEAFF
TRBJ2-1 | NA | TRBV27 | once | TGTGCCAGCAGCCTCTGGTACCCAGACTACAATGAGCAGTTCTTC | CASSLWYPDYNEQFF
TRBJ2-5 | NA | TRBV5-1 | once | TGCGCCAGCAGCTTGGGGGGGGTCCAAGAGACCCAGTACTTC | CASSLGGVQETQYF
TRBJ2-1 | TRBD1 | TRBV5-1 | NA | TGCGCCAGCAGCTCCGCAGGGGACAGGGTCAATGAGCAGTTCTTC | CASSSAGDRVNEQFF
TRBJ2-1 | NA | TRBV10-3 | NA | TGTGCCATCAGTGAGGTCGGCGGAGGCTCCTACAATGAGCAGTTCTTC | CAISEVGGGSYNEQFF
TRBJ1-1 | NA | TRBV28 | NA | TGTGCCAGCAGTTCCCGAACTGAAGCTTTCTTT | CASSSRTEAFF
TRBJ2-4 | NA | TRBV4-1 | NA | TGCGCCAGCAGCCCTCGGTTTTTAGGTTTAGCCAAAAACATTCAGTACTTC | CASSPRFLGLAKNIQYF
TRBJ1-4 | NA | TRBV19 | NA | TGTGCCTCTTCCGGGGGGGGACTGGGCGCAACTAATGAAAAACTGTTTTTT | CASSGGGLGATNEKLFF
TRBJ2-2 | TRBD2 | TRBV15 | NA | TGTGCCACCAGCACAAAGGGACTAGCGGGGGCCCTGAACACCGGGGAGCTGTTTTTT | CATSTKGLAGALNTGELFF
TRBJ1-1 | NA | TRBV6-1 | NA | TGTGCCAGCAGTGAAGCTAGGGGTACTGAAGCTTTCTTT | CASSEARGTEAFF
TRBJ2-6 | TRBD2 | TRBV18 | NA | TGTGCCAGCTCACACCGAACGGGACTAGGGCCTTCTGGGGCCAACGTCCTGACTTTC | CASSHRTGLGPSGANVLTF
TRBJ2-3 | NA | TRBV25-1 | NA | TGTGCCAGCAGTGACAGGGTCGCCGATACGCAGTATTTT | CASSDRVADTQYF
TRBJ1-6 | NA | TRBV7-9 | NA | TGTGCCAGCAGCTTAAGCCCAGATTCACCCCTCCACTTT | CASSLSPDSPLHF
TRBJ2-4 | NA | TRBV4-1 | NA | TGCGCCAGCACCACTACAGGGGCCAAAAACATTCAGTACTTC | CASTTTGAKNIQYF
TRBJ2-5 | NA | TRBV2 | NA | TGTGCCAGCAGTGACCAGGGCCGTGGAGAGACCCAGTACTTC | CASSDQGRGETQYF
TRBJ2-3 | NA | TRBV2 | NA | TGTGCCAGCAGTGTTTCCCCAGGAACCACAGATACGCAGTATTTT | CASSVSPGTTDTQYF